These T cell receptor beta chains were read from a single sample in a study of shared clonotypes between healthy human individuals. The assay was immunoSEQ multiplex PCR, and TCRdb's table has in-frame clones only and misses some. The sample includes roughly 1,100,000 clones, 70% to 80% of them seen just once. The material sequenced was memory CD4+ T cells sorted from blood. Every receptor here comes from a young man in good health. Each CDR3 is given with its conserved first and last residue. The D gene is left open where the match is weak. Rows may omit the clone size; those that give it use once, few, many or a size class.

>TRBV28|TRBD1|TRBJ1-2|-
TGTGCCAGCAGTTTAATATGGACAGGGCTAACGCAAAGGAACTATGGCTACACCTTC
CASSLIWTGLTQRNYGYTF
>TRBV19|TRBD2|TRBJ2-6|-
TGTGCCAGTACTAGACTAGCGGGTTCTGGGGCCAACGTCCTGACTTTC
CASTRLAGSGANVLTF
>TRBV9|TRBD1|TRBJ1-1|few
TGTGCCAGCAGCGTATCAGGGGGGAAAGCTTTCTTT
CASSVSGGKAFF
>TRBV29-1|-|TRBJ2-1|-
TGCGGGGGACACAGCTCCTACAATGAGCAGTTCTTC
CGGHSSYNEQFF
>TRBV11-3|TRBD2|TRBJ2-2|-
TGTGCCAGCAGCTTTACTAGCGGGAGGGTCACCGGGGAGCTGTTTTTT
CASSFTSGRVTGELFF
>TRBV4-1|TRBD1|TRBJ1-2|-
TGCGCCAGCAGCCCGGCGACAGGGCCCTATGGCTACACCTTC
CASSPATGPYGYTF
>TRBV5-1|TRBD1|TRBJ1-3|-
TGCGCCAGCAGCATAGGACAGGGGACTGCTGGAAACACCATATATTTT
CASSIGQGTAGNTIYF
>TRBV10-2|-|TRBJ2-3|-
TGCGCCAGCACCCCCGGTGGATACGTCCTTGGTACGCAGTATTTT
CASTPGGYVLGTQYF
>TRBV10-2|-|TRBJ2-3|-
TGCGCCAGCAGCCCCGGAAGAGTCACAGATACGCAGTATTTT
CASSPGRVTDTQYF
>TRBV28|-|TRBJ1-4|-
TGTGCCAGCAGTTCAACAGGGCCGGGTGAAAAACTGTTTTTT
CASSSTGPGEKLFF